This T cell receptor beta chain came from a study of cytomegalovirus exposure and HLA in healthy donors (TCRdb year 2017). Broadly, across the study: In an earlier analysis of 550 to 750 of the donors, roughly 300 Gb of sequence data and 90 million to 130 million unique TCR beta sequences from about 190 million T cells were reported. Genome-wide SNP genotypes for about 55% of the roughly 670 donors were used in a later genetic analysis, which treated that subset as a discovery cohort. The T cell repertoires of under 750 subjects were profiled by immunosequencing and related to cytomegalovirus serostatus. Donor age, sex, ethnicity and CMV serostatus were collected together with the repertoire data. Every discovery cohort repertoire had been produced on one sequencing platform. To decide whether each TCR beta V gene segment behaved as functional or pseudogenic, an earlier analysis of approximately 600 of the donors relied on high-throughput TCR beta sequencing. The study was designed to test whether signatures of past pathogen exposure could be identified by cataloging public T cell receptors. To predict cytomegalovirus infection status, the study combined high-throughput TCR immunosequencing, statistical association of individual TCRs with disease status, and machine learning. Typing coverage differed by locus: A, B, C, DRB1 and DQB1 were typed in about 620-640 donors, DQA1 in about 550, DPA1 in over 600, and DPB1 in around 440. Of the approximately 400 genotyped donors, about 80% fell in the genetic ancestry cluster associated with self-reported Caucasian donors. Along with the approximately 650-subject first cohort, a separate validation cohort of over a hundred different subjects was used. A later analysis re-analyzed previously published TCR beta repertoires from approximately 670 donors and added high-resolution HLA genotyping to study TCR occurrence patterns. An early release covering roughly 600 HLA-typed donors comprised 250 to 350 gigabases of sequencing data and tens of millions of unique TCR sequences. Rather than drawing on any new phenotypic data, the later analysis identified candidate immune exposures from TCR beta sequences and the way those sequences occurred across donors. Class I and class II HLA loci were covered by the typing at four-digit resolution. About five DR-DQ haplotypes were treated as single units for association and clustering because of strong linkage in the cohort. Across under 500 genotyped donors of the cohort, an average of about 240,000 unique TCR beta nucleotide sequences per donor were sequenced, and approximately 19% of those sequences were non-productive.

Overall study results and their limits: Broadly in line with IMGT annotations, most TCR beta V segments showed up in productive rearrangements about 87% or about 30% of the time in an earlier analysis of approximately 640 of the donors. This cohort had only TCR beta chains sequenced, and the lack of alpha or paired-chain data limited which features could be detected. In a later genetic analysis, fewer N-insertions in productive TCRs were reported among donors in an Asian-associated ancestry cluster than the roughly 670-donor mean. Cytomegalovirus status was reported to be diagnosed by the classifier with high specificity and sensitivity in both the original and validation cohorts. Seventeen rarely observed V segments, including chromosome 9 orphons, were excluded from the earlier analysis of approximately 500 of the donors because counts were too low. According to a later analysis, TCR association rates differed among HLA loci, with DRB1 alleles showing the most associated TCRs and HLA-C alleles showing the fewest. Correlated functional status among segregating V segments might reflect linkage disequilibrium, but an unknown experimental factor could not be ruled out. In the study, some 160 TCR beta chains were listed as associated with cytomegalovirus. In a later genetic analysis, a missense DCLRE1C variant was associated with V-gene and J-gene trimming of TCR beta chains, and the association was replicated in an independent cohort. When HLA alleles, especially DR and DQ, strongly co-occurred, TCR associations were difficult to assign to individual alleles. HLA typing was unavailable for some donors at each locus, so association tests used only the typed subset. Most TCR sequences were seen in very few donors, while some public TCRs were found in many individuals. Presence/absence analyses assumed roughly uniform sequencing depth across donors, an assumption that may not hold. Some IMGT-functional V segments, including TRBV6-2 and TRBV6-3, could not be told apart with the 87-base-pair reads, so those segments were excluded. According to a later analysis, most CMV-associated TCR beta chains appeared to be HLA-restricted, and the HLA associations seemed to be driven largely by CMV exposure. A further reported finding was that TCR beta sequences accurately predicted the HLA-A and HLA-B alleles for most subjects in the first cohort. CMV serostatus was the only immune exposure information available for the cohort. The sequencing pipeline was judged likely to have produced a cluster of highly shared sequence variants as a technical artifact. A later analysis associated roughly 17,000 TCR beta sequences with specific HLA alleles at a false discovery rate of 0.05. A later analysis found that HLA-associated TCR beta chains were more clonally expanded and had lower generation probabilities than equally common non-associated chains. In a later analysis, several top co-occurrence clusters were reported to appear linked to parvovirus B19, influenza, CMV and Epstein-Barr virus. The authors suggested that the approach could potentially be generalized to other disease states and immunological phenotypes. A few of the identified cytomegalovirus-associated TCR beta chains were confirmed in vitro to be specific for cytomegalovirus antigens.

Concerning this clone itself: Its specific antigen is unknown. No base quality information exists; no much larger clone differs at one position.

Libraries were built with the immunoSEQ multiplex PCR assay. A mixture of 60 forward primers for TCR Vbeta segments and 13 reverse primers for TCR Jbeta segments was used in the multiplex PCR. The CDR3 region of rearranged TCR beta genes was amplified from genomic DNA with a multiplex PCR assay. Amplified TCR beta libraries were sequenced as 87-base-pair reads on the Illumina HiSeq System. The study's processing was this. A later analysis counted about 82 million unique TCR beta chains across the 666 repertoires, and roughly 10 million of these chains were shared by at least two donors. To remove PCR and sequencing errors, raw reads were error-corrected and collapsed into unique sequences using a nearest-neighbor algorithm that merged closely related sequences. To assign V, D and J gene segments, CDR3 sequences were aligned to IMGT reference sequences. For a sequence to be retained, a match of at least six nucleotides was required to both a V gene segment and a J gene segment. A rearrangement was called productive if the CDR3 had no stop codons and remained in frame with V and J, and every other rearrangement was called non-productive. CDR3 was defined according to IMGT convention as the region running from the second conserved V-encoded cysteine to the conserved J-encoded phenylalanine. In an earlier analysis of approximately 500 of the donors, sequences lacking an unambiguous match to a single V gene segment were excluded. An earlier analysis of 450 to 650 of the donors called V segments functional above 56.7% productive rearrangements and segregating when the between-donor standard deviation exceeded 5%. A statistical classification framework was built to diagnose cytomegalovirus status from the catalog of TCR beta chain sequences. In a later analysis, V and J genes were assigned by comparing TCR nucleotide sequences against IMGT/GENE-DB human TR gene sequences. Using the TCRdist pipeline, a later analysis assigned CDR3 sequences along with most-parsimonious VDJ recombination scenarios. In a later analysis, each TCR beta chain was defined by its CDR3 amino acid sequence together with its V-gene family, and reads without a unique V-gene family were excluded. A later analysis removed 450 to 600 highly shared, low-generation-probability nucleotide sequences to deal with suspected cross-contamination and a sequencing artifact. A later analysis calculated a clonal expansion index for each public chain from normalized within-repertoire ranks of inferred template counts. Generation probabilities in a later analysis came from a VDJ recombination model fitted to out-of-frame rearrangements, and those results were checked against IGoR. In a later analysis, TCR-TCR, TCR-HLA and TCR-CMV co-occurrence was scored with hypergeometric tests, and a repertoire-size bias correction was applied to TCR pairs. False discovery rates were estimated in a later analysis by permuting HLA or CMV assignments 20 times. In a later analysis, co-occurring TCRs were grouped with DBSCAN, and TCRdist sequence similarity was added when clustering was performed within HLA-allele-positive subsets. For co-occurrence clustering, repertoires with fewer than 30,000 or more than 120,000 public chains were excluded, along with roughly 5 repertoires with anomalous nucleotide sharing. The clones in this table, taken by TCRdb from immuneACCESS, are in-frame only. Not every clone is retained; where verified, under half of the shortfall comes from an unresolved V gene, and the cause of the rest is unknown. Clone size and the V and J calls come from that table; the DNA yielded D and trimming. The sample includes 150,000 to 200,000 clones, with roughly 80% observed a single time. 1.7% of the sample lies in the top ten.

The CDR3 measures 15 amino acids from cysteine to phenylalanine. Of the read, only the CDR3 DNA is kept; its 45 bases are in frame from base 1. Trimming accounts for 0 bases at V and 6 bases at J, while the number of junction bases matched to no gene is 3. From a lookup of the germline V gene, CDR1 and CDR2 are LGHNA and YNFKEQ. The cohort comprised some 680 healthy bone marrow donors. Cohort members were all nominally healthy when sampled, although unrecorded immune exposures were likely present. The donor tested CMV seronegative, placing the donor among the roughly 350 seronegative members of the cohort. Each donor provided a peripheral blood sample, and peripheral blood mononuclear cells were used for TCR beta sequencing. The Qiagen DNeasy Blood Extraction Kit was used to extract genomic DNA from the blood cell samples.

Sequencing was done on a sample of PBMCs. The TCR sequence derives from a woman younger than 35 in good health and CMV-seronegative. The sequence joins TRBV4-2 to TRBJ2-3; 10 nucleotides in the junction match TRBD2. DNA sequence: TGTGCCAGCAGCCAAGACCTAGCGGGAGTGGATACGCAGTATTTT. This encodes CASSQDLAGVDTQYF.